This T cell receptor (beta chain) was identified during a study of T cells in Graves' hyperthyroidism and ophthalmopathy. Regarding the study as a whole: In simple terms, a model built on 13 V-J features told ophthalmopathy apart from stable hyperthyroidism. Most thyroid-expanded clonotypes above 0.001 were also found in blood.

RNA transcripts yielded amplified TCR beta CDR3 regions. First-round RT-PCR of the TCR CDR3 relied on the HTBI primer set. TCRdb recomputed calls from the multiplex PCR reads with MiXCR, one row per CDR3 protein. The repertoire includes hundreds of thousands of distinct CDR3 sequences, 17% of them detected once, and roughly 15% sits in the top ten. Concerning this clonotype: What it binds is unknown.

Looked up from germline, CDR1 is SGHNT and CDR2 is YYREEE (reference sequence). The V gene end was trimmed by 2 bases and the J gene end by 5 bases; junction bases not matched to a gene: 5. The CDR3 runs 15 residues. The source is a young woman with Graves' ophthalmopathy. The chain uses TRBV5-4 and TRBJ2-3, with 10 bases fitting TRBD2. The sequenced sample consisted of blood. The CDR3 nucleotides read TGTGCCAGCAGCTTTAGCGGGGGGAGTGGAGATACGCAGTATTTT. As protein: CASSFSGGSGDTQYF.